This TCR beta chain is from a study of T cell repertoires in ileal Crohn's disease. Sequencing used immunoSEQ multiplex PCR; TCRdb keeps in-frame clones, though not all of them. The sample yields 15,000 to 20,000 clones, 85% to 90% seen once. Trimming cost V 1 base and J 1 base, with 9 bases left between them. Germline CDR1 is SGHDT and CDR2 is YYEEEE. The CDR3 contains 14 residues. This rearrangement joins TRBV5-6 to TRBJ2-7; D ambiguous. The sequence was obtained from an adult with Crohn's disease. The sequenced material came from ileal tissue. The CDR3 spells CASSLWARSYEQYF. The CDR3 nucleotides are TGTGCCAGCAGCTTGTGGGCCCGGTCCTACGAGCAGTACTTC.